The rows below give T cell receptor beta chains drawn from one sample of a study of cytomegalovirus exposure and HLA in healthy donors. TCRdb keeps only in-frame clones here, not all; method: immunoSEQ multiplex PCR. The table lists some 63,000 clones, more than 80% of them singletons. The sequencing sample was made of PBMCs. The source of these receptors is a woman aged 18-35 years in good health and CMV-seronegative. Both conserved end residues are part of each CDR3. D genes are given only for firm matches. Clone size is stated in some rows and not others, as once, few, many or a class when expanded.

size	D	J	V	DNA	CDR3
-	-	TRBJ2-3	TRBV14	TGTGCCAGCAGCCAAGAATGGCAGGTTACGCAGTATTTT	CASSQEWQVTQYF
-	TRBD2	TRBJ2-2	TRBV28	TGTGCCAGCAGTTTAGGCCGGTCGGGAGGCACCGGGGAGCTGTTTTTT	CASSLGRSGGTGELFF
-	-	TRBJ2-6	TRBV19	TGTGCCAGTAGTATCCCAGGGTCTGGGGCCAACGTCCTGACTTTC	CASSIPGSGANVLTF
few	-	TRBJ1-3	TRBV30	TGTGCCTGGACGCTGACAGGAGGAAACACCATATATTTT	CAWTLTGGNTIYF
once	-	TRBJ2-7	TRBV11-2	TGTGCCAGCAGCTCACCACGACTCTACGAGCAGTACTTC	CASSSPRLYEQYF
-	-	TRBJ1-5	TRBV6-6	TGTGCCAGCAGTTACTCGATAACAGTCAATCAGCCCCAGCATTTT	CASSYSITVNQPQHF
-	-	TRBJ1-3	TRBV10-2	TGCGCCAGCAGCCTCCTCCCGACAGGACGCTCTGGAAACACCATATATTTT	CASSLLPTGRSGNTIYF
-	TRBD1	TRBJ2-7	TRBV6-5	TGTGCCAGCAGGTCCGACAGGGGCGGCCCCTACGAGCAGTACTTC	CASRSDRGGPYEQYF
-	-	TRBJ2-3	TRBV7-9	TGTGCCAGCAGCTTACCGAGTAGCGAGACTACAGATACGCAGTATTTT	CASSLPSSETTDTQYF
-	-	TRBJ1-2	TRBV28	TGTGCCAGCAGTGCACTGGGGGGTGCCGTGTATGGCTACACCTTC	CASSALGGAVYGYTF
-	TRBD1	TRBJ2-1	TRBV13	TGTGCCAGCAGCTTCGAGGACAGGGTCCGGGATGAGCAGTTCTTC	CASSFEDRVRDEQFF
-	-	TRBJ1-1	TRBV5-6	TGTGCCAGCAGCTTGGCGGGGGTTATGGAGGAAGCTTTCTTT	CASSLAGVMEEAFF
once	TRBD1	TRBJ1-4	TRBV7-2	TGTGCCAGCAGCTTAGATGGGACAGCTAATGAAAAACTGTTTTTT	CASSLDGTANEKLFF
-	TRBD1	TRBJ2-7	TRBV5-1	TGCGCCAGCAGCTGGGGACAGGGACCCTACGAGCAGTACTTC	CASSWGQGPYEQYF
-	TRBD1	TRBJ2-7	TRBV19	TGTGCCAGTATGCCGACAGGGGGTTACTACGAGCAGTACTTC	CASMPTGGYYEQYF
-	-	TRBJ2-2	TRBV7-9	TGTGCCAGCAGCTTCTTGGGGCAGGGAAACACCGGGGAGCTGTTTTTT	CASSFLGQGNTGELFF
-	-	TRBJ1-5	TRBV5-1	TGCGCCAGCAGCTTGTCCGGTGGGCTCTCTCAGCCCCAGCATTTT	CASSLSGGLSQPQHF
-	TRBD2	TRBJ2-3	TRBV30	TGTGCCTGGGCTAGCGGGGACACAGATACGCAGTATTTT	CAWASGDTDTQYF
few	TRBD1	TRBJ2-7	TRBV6-5	TGTGCCAGCAGTTCAGACAGGGGGTCCTACGAGCAGTACTTC	CASSSDRGSYEQYF
once	-	TRBJ2-5	TRBV19	TGTGCCAGTAGTATTATGTATGGAGCCCAAGAGACCCAGTACTTC	CASSIMYGAQETQYF
-	TRBD2	TRBJ2-1	TRBV11-1	TGTGCCAGCAGCTTAAAGCGGGAGGATTTGAGAAGTGAGCAGTTCTTC	CASSLKREDLRSEQFF